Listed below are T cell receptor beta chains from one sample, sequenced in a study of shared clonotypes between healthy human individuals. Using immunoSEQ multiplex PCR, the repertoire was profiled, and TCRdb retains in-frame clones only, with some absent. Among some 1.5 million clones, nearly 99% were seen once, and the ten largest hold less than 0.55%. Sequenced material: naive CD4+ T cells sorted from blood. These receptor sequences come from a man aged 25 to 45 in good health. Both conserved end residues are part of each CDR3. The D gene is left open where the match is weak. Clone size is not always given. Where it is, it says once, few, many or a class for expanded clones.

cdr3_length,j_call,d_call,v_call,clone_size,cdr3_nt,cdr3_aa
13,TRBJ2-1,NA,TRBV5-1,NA,TGCGCCAGCAGCTTGGTGACAGACAATGAGCAGTTCTTC,CASSLVTDNEQFF
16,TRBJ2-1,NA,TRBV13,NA,TGTGCCAGCAGCTTAGCGATGGAGCGGCTGTCAGCTGAGCAGTTCTTC,CASSLAMERLSAEQFF
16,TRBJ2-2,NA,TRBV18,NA,TGTGCCAGCTCACCCTCGGTGGCCACGAACACCGGGGAGCTGTTTTTT,CASSPSVATNTGELFF
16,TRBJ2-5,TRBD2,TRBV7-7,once,TGTGCCAGCAGTCCAGGACTAGCGGGAGGGCAAGAGACCCAGTACTTC,CASSPGLAGGQETQYF
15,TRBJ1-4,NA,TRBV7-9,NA,TGTGCCAGCAGCTTAGTGGGGGAAGCGAGTGAAAAACTGTTTTTT,CASSLVGEASEKLFF
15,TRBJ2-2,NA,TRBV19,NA,TGTGCCAGTAGTATAGGCTGGGACCCAACCGGGGAGCTGTTTTTT,CASSIGWDPTGELFF
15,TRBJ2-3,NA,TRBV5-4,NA,TGTGCCAGCAGCTTGGGAGAATCTAGCACAGATACGCAGTATTTT,CASSLGESSTDTQYF
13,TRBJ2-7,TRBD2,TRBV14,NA,TGTGCCAGCAGCCACGGCGGGAGTTCCGGGCAGTACTTC,CASSHGGSSGQYF
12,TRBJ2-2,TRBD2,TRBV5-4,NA,TGTGCCAGCTCCGGGGGGACCCGGGAGCTGTTTTTT,CASSGGTRELFF
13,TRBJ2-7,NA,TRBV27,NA,TGTGCCAGCAGTTACAGGGACTCCTACGAGCAGTACTTC,CASSYRDSYEQYF
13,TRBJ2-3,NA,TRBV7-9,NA,TGTGCCAGCAGCCGCAGACAGGATGGAACGCAGTATTTT,CASSRRQDGTQYF
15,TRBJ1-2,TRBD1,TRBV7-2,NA,TGTGCCAGCAGCTTAGACCTCTACGACAGGGGCGGCTACACCTTC,CASSLDLYDRGGYTF
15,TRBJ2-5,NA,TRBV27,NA,TGTGCCAGCCGTATCTTGGGTCAAAGTCGGGGGACCCAGTACTTC,CASRILGQSRGTQYF
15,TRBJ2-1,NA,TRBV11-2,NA,TGTGCCAGCAGCCAGGACAGCCTCTCCTACAATGAGCAGTTCTTC,CASSQDSLSYNEQFF
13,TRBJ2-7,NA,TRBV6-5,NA,TGTGCCAGCAGTTACCCACATACAGGCGAGCAGTACTTC,CASSYPHTGEQYF
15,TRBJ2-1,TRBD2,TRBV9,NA,TGTGCCAGCAGCGCCCTTATGGGACTAGATAATGAGCAGTTCTTC,CASSALMGLDNEQFF
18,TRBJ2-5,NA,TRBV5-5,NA,TGTGCCAGCAGCTTGGCATCCCCCCCCCGGGACACTAAAGAGACCCAGTACTTC,CASSLASPPRDTKETQYF
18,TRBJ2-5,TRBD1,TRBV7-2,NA,TGTGCCAGCAGCTTAGGACCCTTAGGAAGGGGGCGATTGGAGACCCAGTACTTC,CASSLGPLGRGRLETQYF
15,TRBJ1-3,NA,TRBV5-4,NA,TGTGCCAGCAGCTCAACAGGCCAGAGGAGAAACACCATATATTTT,CASSSTGQRRNTIYF
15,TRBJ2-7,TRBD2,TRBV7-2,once,TGTGCCAGCAGCTTCGATCCGAGCGGGAGTCGCGAGCAGTACTTC,CASSFDPSGSREQYF
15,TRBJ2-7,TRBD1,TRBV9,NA,TGTGCCAGCAGCCCAGACAGGGGGGACATTTACGAGCAGTACTTC,CASSPDRGDIYEQYF
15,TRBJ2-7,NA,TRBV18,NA,TGTGCCAGCTCACCTCGGGCGGGACAACAATACGAGCAGTACTTC,CASSPRAGQQYEQYF
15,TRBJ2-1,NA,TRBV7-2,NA,TGTGCCAGCAGCTTAATTCTAGGCGGGAACCATGAGCAGTTCTTC,CASSLILGGNHEQFF
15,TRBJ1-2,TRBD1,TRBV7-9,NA,TGTGCCAGCAGCCCACGGACAGGGCCCAACTATGGCTACACCTTC,CASSPRTGPNYGYTF
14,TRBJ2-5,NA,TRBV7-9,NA,TGTGCCAGCAGCAACCTCCGGGACGCCCCTCCCCAGTACTTC,CASSNLRDAPPQYF
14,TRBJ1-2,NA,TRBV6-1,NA,TGTGCCAGCAGTGAAGATTTCAGGGACTACGGCTACACCTTC,CASSEDFRDYGYTF
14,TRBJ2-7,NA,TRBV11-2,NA,TGTGCCAGCAGCCGTACAGCTCCCTGGGACGAGCAGTACTTC,CASSRTAPWDEQYF
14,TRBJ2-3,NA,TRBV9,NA,TGTGCCAGCAGCGTAGCGGACGTCACAGATACGCAGTATTTT,CASSVADVTDTQYF
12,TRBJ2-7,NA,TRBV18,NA,TGTGCCAGCTCACCGCTAGGGGCGTGGCAGTACTTC,CASSPLGAWQYF
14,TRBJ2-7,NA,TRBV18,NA,TGTGCCAGCTCACCACTTCGGGGGACCTACGAGCAGTACTTC,CASSPLRGTYEQYF
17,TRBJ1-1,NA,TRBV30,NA,TGTGCCTGGAGTGTCCCTCGGCCTCAGTCCCCGTGGACTGAAGCTTTCTTT,CAWSVPRPQSPWTEAFF
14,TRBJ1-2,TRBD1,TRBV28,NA,TGTGCCAGCAGTTCCCGGGACAGGGAATATGGCTACACCTTC,CASSSRDREYGYTF
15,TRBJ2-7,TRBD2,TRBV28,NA,TGTGCCAGCAGTTTAACTAGCGGACCTCCCTACGAGCAGTACTTC,CASSLTSGPPYEQYF
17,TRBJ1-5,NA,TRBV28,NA,TGTGCCAGCAGTTTATCGTCTAACATGAAGGGCAATCAGCCCCAGCATTTT,CASSLSSNMKGNQPQHF
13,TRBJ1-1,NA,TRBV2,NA,TGTGCCAGCATACCATGGCTGAACACTGAAGCTTTCTTT,CASIPWLNTEAFF
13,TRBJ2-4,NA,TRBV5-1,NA,TGCGCCAGCAGCGGAGAATGGGAGAACATTCAGTACTTC,CASSGEWENIQYF
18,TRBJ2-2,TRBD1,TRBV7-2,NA,TGTGCCAGCAGCTTACCCCTTGGACAGGGAAGAACGGCCGGGGAGCTGTTTTTT,CASSLPLGQGRTAGELFF
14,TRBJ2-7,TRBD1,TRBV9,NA,TGTGCCAGCAGCGTCGGGACAGATACCTACGAGCAGTACTTC,CASSVGTDTYEQYF
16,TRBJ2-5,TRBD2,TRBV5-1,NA,TGCGCCAGCAGCTTGGGCCTAGCGGGGACCGGGGAGACCCAGTACTTC,CASSLGLAGTGETQYF
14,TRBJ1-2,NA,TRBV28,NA,TGTGCCAGCAGTTTCCCGGGGGGCCGGTATGGCTACACCTTC,CASSFPGGRYGYTF
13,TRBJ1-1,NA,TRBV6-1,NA,TGTGCCAGCAGTCCTCTTAGGAACACTGAAGCTTTCTTT,CASSPLRNTEAFF
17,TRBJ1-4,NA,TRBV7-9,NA,TGTGCCAGCAGCTCACCGCACCCGGGGGTAGCTAATGAAAAACTGTTTTTT,CASSSPHPGVANEKLFF
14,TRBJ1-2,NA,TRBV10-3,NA,TGTGCCATCAGTGATCGAGACAGGCACTATGGCTACACCTTC,CAISDRDRHYGYTF
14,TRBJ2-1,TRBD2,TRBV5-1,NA,TGCGCCAGCACCGGACTAGCGGGAAGCAATGAGCAGTTCTTC,CASTGLAGSNEQFF
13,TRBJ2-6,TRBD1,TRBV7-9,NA,TGTGCCTTTACAGGGGCTGGGGCCAACGTCCTGACTTTC,CAFTGAGANVLTF
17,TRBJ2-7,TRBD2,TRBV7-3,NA,TGTGCCAGCAGCTTAGGGTCTCTAGCGGGAGGGGCCTACGAGCAGTACTTC,CASSLGSLAGGAYEQYF
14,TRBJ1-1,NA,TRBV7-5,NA,TGTGCCAGAAGCTTGATCCAGGGAGTCACTGAAGCTTTCTTT,CARSLIQGVTEAFF
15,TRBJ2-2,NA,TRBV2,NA,TGTGCCAGCAGAAGGGGGATCCGGCACACCGGGGAGCTGTTTTTT,CASRRGIRHTGELFF
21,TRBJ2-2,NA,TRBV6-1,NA,TGTGCCAGCAGTGAAGCGCTCAGGGTTTTTGGGTTTTCGACCCGTACCGGGGAGCTGTTTTTT,CASSEALRVFGFSTRTGELFF